This note documents a single T cell receptor (beta chain) sequence. This sample was included in a study of CD8 T cells in ankylosing spondylitis. The V and J ends lost 8 bases and 5 bases, in that order; junction bases with no gene match: 12. Germline CDR1 reads DFQATT; CDR2 reads SNEGSKA (reference sequence). This CDR3 comprises 15 residues. Each CDR3 protein is one row after TCRdb ran MiXCR on the 5' RACE reads. This sample carries some 300,000 distinct CDR3 sequences, about a fifth of them seen once, and the ten largest clones take approximately 3.7%. The specimen sequenced was blood, either unsorted or a sorted T cell fraction (not recorded which). V usage is TRBV20-1 and J usage is TRBJ2-1; 10 bases agree with TRBD2. The TCR comes from a female donor with ankylosing spondylitis or in good health (not recorded which). The CDR3: CSHTTGTSVDNEQFF. CDR3 DNA: TGCAGTCATACGACAGGGACTAGCGTCGACAATGAGCAGTTCTTC.